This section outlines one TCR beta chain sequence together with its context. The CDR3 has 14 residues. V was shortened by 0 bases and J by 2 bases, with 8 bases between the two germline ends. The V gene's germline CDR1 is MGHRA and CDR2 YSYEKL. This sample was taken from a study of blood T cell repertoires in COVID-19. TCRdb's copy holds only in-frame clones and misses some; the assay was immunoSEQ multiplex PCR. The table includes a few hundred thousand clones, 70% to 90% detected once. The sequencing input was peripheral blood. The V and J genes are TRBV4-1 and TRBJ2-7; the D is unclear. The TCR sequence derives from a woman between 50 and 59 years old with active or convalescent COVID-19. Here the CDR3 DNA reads TGCGCCAGCAGCCAAGAGAACATTGCCTACGAGCAGTACTTC. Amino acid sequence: CASSQENIAYEQYF.